One sample yielded the 20 T cell receptor beta chains listed below, sequenced in a study of blood T cell repertoires in COVID-19. Generated by immunoSEQ multiplex PCR, the TCRdb table keeps only in-frame clones and is missing some. The sample carries some 44,000 clones, about 90% recorded once. What was sequenced was peripheral blood. Receptor source: a man aged 50 to 60 with active COVID-19.

The genes are TRBV6-1 and TRBJ1-2, with D possibly TRBD1 on 5 matching bases. This CDR3 region has 15 residues. Deletions cut 1 base from V and 1 base from J, with 10 bases between. Per the germline V gene, CDR1 is MNHNS and CDR2 is SASEGT. The CDR3 loop reads CASSEGAGNNYGYTF. The DNA for the CDR3 is TGTGCCAGCAGTGAAGGTGCAGGGAATAACTATGGCTACACCTTC.

J is TRBJ1-6 and V is TRBV25-1; 9 nucleotides agree with TRBD1. Germline assignment: CDR1 MGHDK and CDR2 SYGVNS. With 5 bases clipped from V and 0 bases from J, the junction kept 5 bases outside the gene matches. CDR3 length: 17 residues. The CDR3 loop is CASSLQTGGSYNSPLHF. The CDR3 nucleotides are TGTGCCAGCAGTCTCCAGACAGGGGGCTCCTATAATTCACCCCTCCACTTT.

The rearrangement joins TRBV6-2 or TRBV6-3 to TRBJ1-2; D perhaps matches TRBD1 (5 bases). Germline-derived CDR1 and CDR2 are MNHEY and SVGEGT. Trimming removed 6 bases from V and 1 base from J, with 18 bases in between. The length of the CDR3 is 16 residues. CDR3 sequence (DNA): TGTGCCAGCAGCCCTGACAGACAACCATATAACTATGGCTACACCTTC. This gives the protein CASSPDRQPYNYGYTF.

V gene TRBV7-9 combines with J gene TRBJ2-1; 13 nucleotides line up with TRBD2. V gave up 4 bases and J gave up 4 bases; unmatched junction bases: 4. CDR3 length: 16 amino acids. The germline V gene encodes CDR1 SEHNR and CDR2 FQNEAQ (reference sequence). CDR3: CASSSRTSGSYNEQFF. CDR3 nucleotides: TGTGCCAGCAGCTCCCGGACTAGCGGGAGTTACAATGAGCAGTTCTTC.

The V call is TRBV13, the J call TRBJ1-3, with D possibly matching TRBD1 (5 bases). The V end lost 2 bases, the J end lost 4 bases, and 12 bases lay between the germline ends. The CDR3 spans 15 residues. Per the germline V gene, CDR1 is PRHDT and CDR2 is FYEKMQ (reference sequence). The CDR3 sequence: CASSLHGQGGNTIYF. In DNA form, the CDR3 reads TGTGCCAGCAGCTTACACGGGCAGGGCGGAAACACCATATATTTT.

The chain links TRBV9 to TRBJ2-5; TRBD1 matches at 11 bases. Trimming cost V 0 bases and J 1 base; bases outside gene matches: 2. CDR1 and CDR2 from the germline V gene are SGDLS and YYNGEE. The CDR3 runs to 16 residues. The CDR3 protein is CASSVGGQGVQETQYF. CDR3 DNA: TGTGCCAGCAGCGTAGGGGGACAGGGGGTCCAAGAGACCCAGTACTTC.

This chain links TRBV30 with TRBJ1-1, with a weak D call TRBD1 (6 bases). Trimming removed 3 bases at V and 1 base at J, with 9 bases between. The CDR3 sequence is 13 residues long. The V gene's germline CDR1 is GTSNPN and CDR2 SVGIG (reference sequence). This chain's CDR3 is CAWRTQGNTEAFF. Written as DNA, the CDR3 is TGTGCCTGGAGGACACAGGGGAACACTGAAGCTTTCTTT.

Here the CDR3 reads CASTPPGQGFEQYF. The CDR3 DNA reads as TGTGCCAGCACCCCACCGGGACAGGGTTTCGAGCAGTACTTC. V gene TRBV6-5 combines with J gene TRBJ2-7; 9 bases agree with TRBD1. This CDR3 region has 14 residues. Germline V gives CDR1 MNHEY, CDR2 SVGAGI. The V and J ends lost 7 bases and 6 bases, in that order; junction bases with no gene match: 10.

The V call is TRBV28, the J call TRBJ2-1, with D perhaps TRBD2 (6 bases). The CDR3 extends over 15 amino acids. Germline CDR1 MDHEN, CDR2 SYDVKM. The V end lost 6 bases, the J end lost 6 bases, and 18 bases lay between the germline ends. In DNA form, the CDR3 reads TGTGCCAGCAGCCTCCTTCAGGGCGGGATCAATGAGCAGTTCTTC. This encodes CASSLLQGGINEQFF. Combining the CDR3 with reference TRBV28 and TRBJ2-1 gives the whole variable domain DVKVTQSSRYLVKRTGEKVFLECVQDMDHENMFWYRQDPGLGLRLIYFSYDVKMKEKGDIPEGYSVSREKKERFSLILESASTNQTSMYLCASSLLQGGINEQFFGPGTRLTVL.

The genes are TRBV5-5 and TRBJ2-1; 7 bases line up with TRBD1. Germline V CDR1 and CDR2: SGHKS, YYEKEE (reference sequence). Losses at the gene ends were 6 bases for V and 11 bases for J; bases not matched to a gene: 8. CDR3 length: 12 residues. The CDR3 region has the DNA TGTGCCAGCAAGACGACAGGGACAAAGCAGTTCTTC. Its translation: CASKTTGTKQFF.

The chain combines TRBV28 with TRBJ1-2; 11 bases are shared with TRBD1. CDR1 MDHEN and CDR2 SYDVKM come from the germline V gene. V lost 5 bases and J lost 5; bases outside the gene matches: 7. The CDR3 covers 15 residues. The CDR3 sequence: CASSHRDRGSYGYTF. Here the CDR3 DNA reads TGTGCCAGCAGTCATAGGGACAGGGGGTCTTATGGCTACACCTTC.

The chain is built from TRBV5-8 and TRBJ2-2; no reliable D call. CDR3 length equals 14 residues. V gave up 0 bases and J gave up 1 base, with 4 bases separating them. Germline V lookup: CDR1 SGHTS, CDR2 YDEGEE. CDR3 bases: TGTGCCAGCAGCTTGGATCTGAACACCGGGGAGCTGTTTTTT. It translates to CASSLDLNTGELFF.

The V call is TRBV7-3, the J call TRBJ1-1; D may be TRBD1 (5 bases). V lost 8 bases, J lost 4 bases, and 14 bases lay in between. The length of the CDR3 is 13 residues. In germline, CDR1 is SGHTA, CDR2 FQGTGA. CDR3: CASRQGGSTEAFF. The DNA for the CDR3 is TGTGCCAGCCGCCAGGGAGGGAGCACTGAAGCTTTCTTT.

This clone has only a few counts. The chain couples TRBV7-3 to TRBJ2-3; D perhaps matches TRBD2 (5 bases). Germline V lookup: CDR1 SGHTA, CDR2 FQGTGA. V shed 2 bases and J shed 6 bases, with 12 bases lying between them. The CDR3 is made up of 14 amino acids. The CDR3 sequence: CASSLSGGGDTQYF. Written as DNA, the CDR3 is TGTGCCAGCAGCTTATCCGGAGGCGGGGATACGCAGTATTTT.

The chain employs TRBV9 and TRBJ2-3; tentatively, D is TRBD2 (5 bases). Looked up from germline, CDR1 is SGDLS and CDR2 is YYNGEE. The CDR3 consists of 15 residues. Trimming took off 0 bases at V and 2 bases at J, with 10 bases between the two ends. The CDR3 region is CASSVGGLNTDTQYF. In DNA form, the CDR3 reads TGTGCCAGCAGCGTAGGAGGACTGAACACAGATACGCAGTATTTT.

The chain combines TRBV30 with TRBJ1-6; TRBD1 agrees at 7 bases. The CDR3 has 14 residues. Germline CDR1 reads GTSNPN; CDR2 reads SVGIG (reference sequence). Losses at the gene ends were 2 bases for V and 5 bases for J; bases not matched to a gene: 3. The CDR3 DNA sequence: TGTGCCTGGAGTTCCGGACAGGATAATTCACCCCTCCACTTT. It is translated as CAWSSGQDNSPLHF.

This rearrangement joins TRBV3-1 (or the pseudogene TRBV3-2) to TRBJ2-7; D possibly corresponds to TRBD2 (6 bases). V was pared by 0 bases and J by 4 bases, with 13 bases between. The CDR3 loop spans 15 amino acids. Germline CDR1 reads LGHDT; CDR2 reads YNNKEL (reference sequence). The CDR3: CASSQEGAGSYEQYF. CDR3 sequence (DNA): TGTGCCAGCAGCCAAGAAGGAGCGGGCAGTTACGAGCAGTACTTC.

There are a few counts of this clone. The rearrangement uses TRBV7-6 and TRBJ2-3, with TRBD1 as a possible D gene (5 bases). The V gene's germline CDR1 is SGHVS and CDR2 FNYEAQ. V lost 5 bases, J lost 4 bases, and 22 bases lay in between. This CDR3 is 17 amino acids long. CDR3 in DNA: TGTGCCAGCAGCCTCCCCCGGACATTTTCCCTCCCAGATACGCAGTATTTT. Translation gives CASSLPRTFSLPDTQYF. The full variable domain, with the rest looked up from reference TRBV7-6 and TRBJ2-3, is GAGVSQSPRYKVTKRGQDVALRCDPISGHVSLYWYRQALGQGPEFLTYFNYEAQQDKSGLPNDRFSAERPEGSISTLTIQRTEQRDSAMYRCASSLPRTFSLPDTQYFGPGTRLTVL.

The V and J genes are TRBV29-1 and TRBJ2-5; 7 bases map to TRBD1. The V gene's germline CDR1 is SQVTM and CDR2 ANQGSEA. The CDR3 is 13 residues long. J was trimmed by 1 base and V by 4 bases; bases with no gene match: 3. In DNA form, the CDR3 reads TGCAGCGTTGTGTCAGGGGGCCAAGAGACCCAGTACTTC. Protein: CSVVSGGQETQYF.

The chain combines TRBV10-1 with TRBJ2-5, with D possibly being TRBD1 (6 bases). The CDR3 contains 14 residues. Trimming took 3 bases from V and 1 from J, leaving 9 bases between them. CDR1 and CDR2 from the germline V gene are WNHNN and SYGVQD (reference sequence). CDR3 DNA: TGCGCCAGCAGTGATAACAGGGTCCAAGAGACCCAGTACTTC. Translation: CASSDNRVQETQYF.